This TCR beta chain originates from a study of long-term antiretroviral therapy in people with HIV. Looking at the study overall: Of all samples, the earliest predate the 2015 immediate-ART recommendation by about a decade. Study observations and caveats: Controls showed broader CDR3 length ranges than did the HIV repertoires. ART adherence, viral resistance and therapy changes were undocumented.

Version v3.0 of the immunoSEQ assay was performed at survey level. Sequencing used immunoSEQ multiplex PCR; TCRdb keeps in-frame clones, though not all of them. The table lists approximately 18,000 clones, 75% to 85% of them singletons. V lost 0 bases to trimming and J lost 3 bases, with 18 bases between them. The V gene's germline CDR1 is SGHVS and CDR2 FNYEAQ. This CDR3 spans 17 amino acids. With respect to this clone: Its antigen is still unknown.

This TCR was recovered from a woman aged 40 to 49 with HIV. The sequencing here drew on unsorted PBMCs, taken 0.2 years after starting antiretroviral therapy. The chain is built from TRBV7-6 and TRBJ2-7; D unclear. The CDR3 region is CASSLARAEERFYEQYF. The DNA of the CDR3 is TGTGCCAGCAGCTTAGCTAGGGCCGAAGAGAGGTTCTACGAGCAGTACTTC.